This T cell receptor (beta chain) emerged from a study of shared clonotypes between healthy human individuals. Study background: Each donor's CD4 naive and CD4 memory cells filled three plates apiece, CD8 naive two, and CD8 memory one.

CD45RO-negative, CCR7-positively selected cells formed the naive CD8 fraction, excluding terminally differentiated effector memory CD45RA+ cells. Per germline, CDR1 SGHRS and CDR2 YFSETQ. V gave up 1 base and J gave up 4 bases; unmatched junction bases: 8. This CDR3 region has 16 residues. This clone was detected only once. Some clones are missing from TCRdb's copy, which holds only in-frame ones; the method was immunoSEQ multiplex PCR. The table includes hundreds of thousands of clones, nearly 97% detected once. The sequencing sample was made of naive CD8+ T cells sorted from blood. This clonotype was sampled from a woman in her 30s in good health. The chain joins TRBV5-1 to TRBJ2-3, with 8 positions matching TRBD2. CDR3 loop: CASSLTTGGNPDTQYF. CDR3 DNA sequence: TGCGCCAGCAGCTTGACAACGGGGGGGAATCCAGATACGCAGTATTTT.